This TCR beta chain is drawn from a study of T cells in Graves' hyperthyroidism and ophthalmopathy. Findings of the study overall: Expanded thyroid clonotypes (above 0.001) were mostly also found in blood. Prediction of ophthalmopathy progression came a median around 6.5 months pre-onset. Ophthalmopathy and stable hyperthyroidism were told apart by a 13 V-J model.

Diagnosing involved the use of clinical symptoms, serum thyroxine and TRAb, thyroid ultrasound and orbital computed tomography. RNA transcripts served as the template for amplifying TCR beta CDR3 regions. A set of HTBI primers served as the primers for a first-round RT-PCR of the TCR CDR3. From the multiplex PCR reads, TCRdb called clonotypes with MiXCR, one entry per CDR3 protein. The repertoire includes 300,000 to 350,000 distinct CDR3 sequences, about 15% of them detected once, and approximately 23% sits in the top ten. This clonotype was counted ten times or more. Its matching antigen is unknown. The germline V gene has CDR1 SEHNR and CDR2 FQNEAQ (reference sequence). The CDR3 is 21 residues long. Deletions cut 5 bases from V and 0 bases from J, with 30 bases between.

Input material: blood. The chain carries TRBV7-9 and TRBJ2-3; D assignment may be TRBD1 or TRBD2 (5 bases each). The TCR sequence derives from a woman aged 25 to 45 with Graves' hyperthyroidism. CDR3 loop: CASSLTSRGTYKGSSTDTQYF. DNA for the CDR3: TGTGCCAGCAGCCTTACGTCGCGTGGGACCTACAAGGGGTCTAGCACAGATACGCAGTATTTT.